Listed below are T cell receptor beta chains from one sample, sequenced in a study of blood T cell repertoires in COVID-19. The assay was immunoSEQ multiplex PCR, and TCRdb's table has in-frame clones only and misses some. The sample includes about 140,000 clones, 75% to 80% of them seen just once. Specimen: peripheral blood. The receptor set was obtained from a woman aged 45-65 years with active or convalescent COVID-19. The CDR3 runs from the conserved cysteine through the conserved F or W. The D gene is left open where the match is weak. Size values are once, few and many counts, or a class for expanded clones, and some rows have none.

V gene	CDR3 length	J gene	D gene	clone size	CDR3 DNA	CDR3 protein
TRBV14	18	TRBJ1-2	TRBD1	few	TGTGCCAGCAGCCAACTCGGGACAGGGACCCGTAGTAACTATGGCTACACCTTC	CASSQLGTGTRSNYGYTF
TRBV18	16	TRBJ1-3	.	.	TGTGCCAGCTCACCAGTATCCCTCGGCTCTGGAAACACCATATATTTT	CASSPVSLGSGNTIYF
TRBV27	18	TRBJ1-2	TRBD1	few	TGTGCCAGCAGTTCTAATGGCAGGGGGCGCGTCCCTTCCTATGGCTACACCTTC	CASSSNGRGRVPSYGYTF
TRBV28	17	TRBJ2-3	.	.	TGTGCCAGCAGTTTTCCGGTGGTGTGGACTAGCACAGATACGCAGTATTTT	CASSFPVVWTSTDTQYF
TRBV11-2	15	TRBJ2-1	TRBD2	.	TGTGCCAGCAGCCCGGGACTAGCGGGGTACAATGAGCAGTTCTTC	CASSPGLAGYNEQFF
TRBV28	13	TRBJ2-7	.	.	TGTGCCAGCAGTCTTAGCGTCACCTACGAGCAGTACTTC	CASSLSVTYEQYF
TRBV14	13	TRBJ2-1	.	.	TGTGCCAGCAGCCAAGAAGGGGGAAATGAGCAGTTCTTC	CASSQEGGNEQFF
TRBV20-1	10	TRBJ2-3	.	once	TGCAGTGCGCTGAGGGATACGCAGTATTTT	CSALRDTQYF
TRBV6-6	14	TRBJ2-3	.	.	TGTGCCAGCAAACCTAGCCATTCCACAGATACGCAGTATTTT	CASKPSHSTDTQYF
TRBV10-3	16	TRBJ2-5	TRBD2	.	TGTGCCATCAGTCCTCTAGCGGGAGGGGGGAAGGAGACCCAGTACTTC	CAISPLAGGGKETQYF
TRBV28	14	TRBJ2-2	TRBD2	.	TGTGCCAGCAGTTTTAGCGGGAGTCCCGGGGAGCTGTTTTTT	CASSFSGSPGELFF
TRBV2	15	TRBJ2-7	TRBD2	.	TGTGCCAGCAGTGAAGGGAGCGGGAGGGCGTACGAGCAGTACTTC	CASSEGSGRAYEQYF
TRBV7-2	16	TRBJ1-2	TRBD1	.	TGTGCCAGCAGCTTAGTAAAGGGACAGGGATCCTATGGCTACACCTTC	CASSLVKGQGSYGYTF
TRBV3-1/TRBV3-2	16	TRBJ2-5	.	.	TGTGCCAGCAGTCAGATTCTGAGGGCTATACAAGAGACCCAGTACTTC	CASSQILRAIQETQYF
TRBV19	14	TRBJ2-3	.	.	TGTGCCAGTAGTATGGCCCGGGACATCCATACGCAGTATTTT	CASSMARDIHTQYF
TRBV30	14	TRBJ1-6	TRBD1	.	TGTGCCTGGAGTGGGGACAGCTGGAATTCACCCCTCCACTTT	CAWSGDSWNSPLHF
TRBV19	14	TRBJ1-1	TRBD1	.	TGTGCCAGTAGTATCCGGACAGGGGATACTGAAGCTTTCTTT	CASSIRTGDTEAFF
TRBV7-6	15	TRBJ1-2	.	.	TGTGCCAGCAGCTTAGATCCCACAGGGACGGGTGGCTACACCTTC	CASSLDPTGTGGYTF